One sample yielded the 8 T cell receptor beta chains listed below, sequenced in a study of CD8 T cells in Susac syndrome. Roughly 0.45 to 1 ug RNA was reverse transcribed with random hexamers. TCRdb reprocessed the immunoSEQ multiplex PCR reads via MiXCR and lists one record per CDR3 protein. The repertoire consists of 75,000 or so distinct CDR3 sequences, with 94% occurring once and the leading ten covering roughly 1%. The sequenced sample was CD8+ T cells from PBMCs. The receptors originated from a human donor with Susac syndrome.

The rearrangement joins TRBV29-1 to TRBJ2-3, with 10 bases lining up with TRBD2. Losses at the gene ends were 0 bases for V and 1 base for J; bases not matched to a gene: 7. The CDR3 is 17 amino acids. Per germline, CDR1 SQVTM and CDR2 ANQGSEA. CDR3: CSVEDTLAGAGTDTQYF. CDR3 nucleotide sequence: TGCAGCGTTGAAGATACCCTAGCGGGAGCGGGCACAGATACGCAGTATTTT.

The chain combines TRBV7-8 with TRBJ2-7; perhaps TRBD1 as D (6 bases). Germline V gives CDR1 SGHVS, CDR2 FQNEAQ. The V and J ends lost 5 bases and 5 bases respectively, with 19 bases between them. The CDR3 sequence is 15 residues long. The chain's CDR3 is CASSQTLYQGNEQYF. DNA of the CDR3: TGTGCCAGCAGCCAAACCTTATATCAGGGGAACGAGCAGTACTTC.

The chain combines TRBV5-1 with TRBJ2-4; D gene uncertain. The CDR3 covers 17 residues. Germline loops: CDR1 SGHRS, CDR2 YFSETQ. V was trimmed by 5 bases and J by 3 bases, leaving 21 bases between them. The CDR3 loop is CASRPKLIGVGKNIQYF. CDR3 sequence (DNA): TGCGCCAGCAGACCAAAGCTAATCGGTGTCGGCAAAAACATTCAGTACTTC.

This clonotype has only one observation. This chain links TRBV10-3 with TRBJ2-5, with TRBD2 matching over 11 bases. V shed 2 bases and J 5 bases; nucleotides not matched to a gene: 10. The CDR3 has 17 amino acids. The germline gives CDR1 ENHRY, CDR2 SYGVKD. CDR3 sequence reads: CAISEVAGGPSGETQYF. The CDR3 DNA reads as TGTGCCATCAGTGAGGTAGCGGGAGGGCCCTCGGGGGAGACCCAGTACTTC.

The chain is built from TRBV2 and TRBJ2-7, with D unclear. V was trimmed by 1 base and J by 1 base, leaving 8 bases between them. The germline V gene encodes CDR1 SNHLY and CDR2 FYNNEI. The CDR3 loop spans 14 amino acids. CDR3 nucleotides: TGTGCCAGCAGTGAAGAGTCAGAATCCTACGAGCAGTACTTC. Translating gives CASSEESESYEQYF. The full variable domain, with the rest looked up from reference TRBV2 and TRBJ2-7, is EPEVTQTPSHQVTQMGQEVILRCVPISNHLYFYWYRQILGQKVEFLVSFYNNEISEKSEIFDDQFSVERPDGSNFTLKIRSTKLEDSAMYFCASSEESESYEQYFGPGTRLTVT.

V and J are TRBV7-8 and TRBJ2-1; D might be TRBD1 (6 bases). In germline, CDR1 is SGHVS, CDR2 FQNEAQ. Trimming pared 5 bases from V and 2 bases from J, leaving 10 bases between. The CDR3 length is 14 residues. The CDR3 loop reads CASSTGTTYNEQFF. CDR3 coding DNA: TGTGCCAGCAGCACCGGGACAACCTACAATGAGCAGTTCTTC.

CDR3 in amino acids: CASSQDRVGRYEQYF. As DNA, the CDR3 is TGTGCCAGCAGCCAGGACAGGGTCGGTCGCTACGAGCAGTACTTC. The V gene is TRBV14, the J gene TRBJ2-7; 8 bases match TRBD1. The CDR3 totals 15 residues. V gave up 3 bases and J gave up 3 bases; unmatched junction bases: 7. Germline V gene data show CDR1 as SGHDN and CDR2 as FVKESK.

The rearrangement joins TRBV7-8 to TRBJ2-1, with 8 nucleotides matching TRBD1. In germline, CDR1 is SGHVS, CDR2 FQNEAQ. V shed 3 bases and J 4 bases; nucleotides not matched to a gene: 8. This CDR3 has 16 residues. CDR3 amino acids: CASSLSGQGAYNEQFF. The CDR3 coding sequence is TGTGCCAGCAGCTTGTCCGGGCAGGGGGCGTACAATGAGCAGTTCTTC.